The 24 T cell receptor beta chains below come from one sample, sequenced in a study of cytomegalovirus exposure and HLA in healthy donors. PCR involved 60 Vbeta and 13 Jbeta primers. The repertoire was sequenced with immunoSEQ multiplex PCR; TCRdb's copy has only in-frame clones and lacks some. This sample has 120,000 to 150,000 clones; 55% to 70% occur once, and the top ten carry 2.5% to 3.5%. The specimen sequenced was PBMCs. The receptors stem from a woman aged 25 to 39 in good health and CMV-seropositive.

This clone was found a few times. In DNA form, the CDR3 reads TGTGCCAGCAGCCTTAGCCGTACAGGGCTTGTTTGGGTCGCCAACGTCCTGACTTTC. Its translation is CASSLSRTGLVWVANVLTF. The chain joins TRBV7-9 to TRBJ2-6; the D gene is possibly TRBD1 (6 bases). From germline, CDR1 is SEHNR and CDR2 FQNEAQ (reference sequence). V lost 5 bases, J lost 7 bases, and 27 bases lay in between. The CDR3 extends over 19 amino acids.

The chain uses TRBV4-1 and TRBJ2-5; TRBD1 matches at 7 bases. Germline loops: CDR1 MGHRA, CDR2 YSYEKL. This CDR3 has 14 amino acids. V lost 5 bases, J lost 0 bases, and 3 bases stayed unmatched. CDR3 nucleotide sequence: TGCGCCAGCAGCGAGGGACAGTACCAAGAGACCCAGTACTTC. Encoded protein: CASSEGQYQETQYF.

The CDR3 loop reads CASSLQGNADTQYF. CDR3 bases: TGCGCCAGCAGCTTGCAGGGTAACGCAGATACGCAGTATTTT. The chain has TRBV5-1 and TRBJ2-3; tentatively, D is TRBD1 (5 bases). CDR3 length equals 14 residues. CDR1 is SGHRS and CDR2 is YFSETQ in the germline V gene. V shed 1 base and J shed 4 bases, with 10 bases lying between them.

The chain recombines TRBV15 with TRBJ2-5; 8 bases line up with TRBD1. The DNA end is a closer match to TRBJ2-7, so the J assignment may be wrong. This CDR3 comprises 14 residues. In germline, CDR1 is LNHNV, CDR2 YYDKDF (reference sequence). CDR3 in DNA: TGTGCCACCAGCAAAGGACAGGGACACTACGAGCAGTACTTC. Protein: CATSKGQGHYEQYF.

V usage is TRBV4-1 and J usage is TRBJ2-2; 7 nucleotides agree with TRBD2. From germline, CDR1 is MGHRA and CDR2 YSYEKL. CDR3 length: 16 residues. Losses at the gene ends were 1 base for V and 4 bases for J; bases not matched to a gene: 6. The CDR3 DNA reads TGCGCCAGCAGCCAAGCGGGGCGGGGGTCCACCGGGGAGCTGTTTTTT. Residues: CASSQAGRGSTGELFF.

The chain uses TRBV5-4 and TRBJ2-2; D not certain. Germline CDR1 SGHNT, CDR2 YYREEE (reference sequence). The CDR3 has 13 amino acids. The V end lost 2 bases, the J end lost 8 bases, and 10 bases lay between the germline ends. CDR3 sequence: CASSFVRSGELFF. The CDR3 DNA reads as TGTGCCAGCAGCTTCGTCAGGTCGGGGGAGCTGTTTTTT.

This clone appeared a few times. V and J are TRBV19 and TRBJ1-6; 11 nucleotides match TRBD1. CDR3 length: 18 amino acids. Trimming at V came to 6 bases and at J to 7 bases, leaving 14 bases not matched to a gene. Germline V gives CDR1 LNHDA, CDR2 SQIVND (reference sequence). The CDR3 DNA is TGTGCCAGTAGCCCGGACAGGGGGCCCCTAGTCGTCAATTCACCCCTCCACTTT. Protein: CASSPDRGPLVVNSPLHF.

Here the CDR3 DNA reads TGCAGCGTGTTAGCGGAGAACACCGGGGAGCTGTTTTTT. Translated, it gives CSVLAENTGELFF. The V gene is TRBV29-1, the J gene TRBJ2-2, with a possible D match to TRBD2 (6 bases). From germline, CDR1 is SQVTM and CDR2 ANQGSEA. CDR3 length: 13 residues. Between the trimmed V and J ends, which lost 6 bases and 1 base, there was a span of 9 bases.

To note about this clone: The sample contains more than one DNA sequence encoding this CDR3. The chain is built from TRBV5-4 and TRBJ1-2; possible D gene TRBD1, 5 bases. There are 15 residues in the CDR3. Germline CDR1 is SGHNT and CDR2 is YYREEE (reference sequence). Trimming removed 0 bases at V and 7 bases at J, with 16 bases between. CDR3 region: CASSLDLQGLSGYTF. The CDR3 nucleotides are TGTGCCAGCAGCTTGGACTTGCAGGGACTCTCTGGCTACACCTTC.

This clone has more than one count but fewer than ten. The DNA for the CDR3 is TGTGCCAGCAGTTTCCGGGGGGATCGCTCTGGGGCCAACGTCCTGACTTTC. This gives the protein CASSFRGDRSGANVLTF. V usage is TRBV27 and J usage is TRBJ2-6, with TRBD2 identical over 7 bases. The germline CDR1 and CDR2 sequences are MNHEY and SMNVEV (reference sequence). This CDR3 is built from 17 residues. With 3 bases clipped from V and 0 bases from J, the junction kept 5 bases outside the gene matches. Looking up the rest from reference TRBV27 and TRBJ2-6 gives the full variable domain: EAQVTQNPRYLITVTGKKLTVTCSQNMNHEYMSWYRQDPGLGLRQIYYSMNVEVTDKGDVPEGYKVSRKEKRNFPLILESPSPNQTSLYFCASSFRGDRSGANVLTFGAGSRLTVL.

The gene calls are TRBV30 and TRBJ1-1; no clear D gene. Germline CDR1 and CDR2: GTSNPN and SVGIG (reference sequence). V shed 3 bases and J shed 1 base, with 9 bases lying between them. The CDR3 is 13 amino acids. CDR3 region: CAWRSLKNTEAFF. In DNA form, the CDR3 reads TGTGCCTGGAGATCACTAAAGAACACTGAAGCTTTCTTT.

The chain combines TRBV6-5 with TRBJ2-3; TRBD2 matches at 7 bases. Trimming cost V 3 bases and J 3 bases; bases outside gene matches: 6. CDR3 length: 15 amino acids. The germline V gene encodes CDR1 MNHEY and CDR2 SVGAGI. The CDR3 here is CASSYAGGSTDTQYF. The CDR3 coding sequence is TGTGCCAGCAGTTATGCGGGCGGGAGTACAGATACGCAGTATTTT.

The CDR3 region is CASSNFRTGQFGGGEQFF. The CDR3 nucleotides read TGTGCCAGTAGTAATTTTCGGACTGGCCAATTTGGGGGGGGTGAGCAGTTCTTC. The chain combines TRBV19 with TRBJ2-1; 7 bases map to TRBD2. CDR3 size: 18 residues. Germline CDR1 LNHDA, CDR2 SQIVND (reference sequence). V shed 4 bases and J 9 bases; nucleotides not matched to a gene: 21.

The rearrangement joins TRBV5-6 to TRBJ1-2, with 9 bases fitting TRBD1. V dropped 4 bases and J dropped 3; count of bases not matched to a gene: 13. Germline lookup yields CDR1 SGHDT and CDR2 YYEEEE. The CDR3 length is 17 residues. This CDR3 reads CASSPLVGDREDYGYTF. CDR3 DNA: TGTGCCAGCAGCCCCCTGGTGGGGGACAGGGAAGACTATGGCTACACCTTC.

The chain employs TRBV19 and TRBJ1-2; D call uncertain. Germline CDR1 LNHDA, CDR2 SQIVND (reference sequence). The V gene lost 3 bases and the J gene lost 6 bases, with 17 bases spanning the gap. The CDR3 has 15 residues. The CDR3 DNA sequence: TGTGCCAGTAGTATCCTAATGGGGTCGGGAAATGGCTACACCTTC. Amino acid sequence: CASSILMGSGNGYTF.

The chain couples TRBV19 to TRBJ1-3; no firm D call. Germline V lookup: CDR1 LNHDA, CDR2 SQIVND (reference sequence). This CDR3 is built from 14 residues. The V end lost 6 bases, the J end lost 2 bases, and 11 bases lay between the germline ends. The DNA for the CDR3 is TGTGCCAGTAGCAACTCTCGGGCTGGAAACACCATATATTTT. Translated: CASSNSRAGNTIYF.

This sequence joins TRBV19 and TRBJ1-2; 9 bases are shared with TRBD1. This CDR3 has 14 residues. With 6 bases clipped from V and 4 bases from J, the junction kept 6 bases outside the gene matches. The germline V gene has CDR1 LNHDA and CDR2 SQIVND (reference sequence). CDR3 region: CASRTPGQGYGYTF. The CDR3 DNA follows: TGTGCCAGTAGGACACCGGGACAGGGCTATGGCTACACCTTC.

The rearrangement joins TRBV27 to TRBJ1-2; D is unclear. Trimming cost V 1 base and J 8 bases, with 17 bases left between them. The CDR3 consists of 15 residues. Germline CDR1 reads MNHEY; CDR2 reads SMNVEV (reference sequence). CDR3 sequence reads: CASSLFVDSAGGYTF. CDR3 coding DNA: TGTGCCAGCAGTTTATTCGTCGATTCAGCAGGAGGCTACACCTTC.

V and J are TRBV19 and TRBJ1-3; no firm D call. Trimming left V 8 bases short and J 0 bases short, with 17 bases between. CDR1 is LNHDA, CDR2 SQIVND, per germline (reference sequence). The length of the CDR3 is 16 residues. CDR3 in amino acids: CASRTLTAPSGNTIYF. CDR3 DNA sequence: TGTGCCAGTCGCACCCTAACAGCCCCCTCTGGAAACACCATATATTTT. The full variable domain, rest sourced from reference TRBV19 and TRBJ1-3, is DGGITQSPKYLFRKEGQNVTLSCEQNLNHDAMYWYRQDPGQGLRLIYYSQIVNDFQKGDIAEGYSVSREKKESFPLTVTSAQKNPTAFYLCASRTLTAPSGNTIYFGEGSWLTVV.

This sequence joins TRBV18 and TRBJ1-1, with D uncertain. The CDR3 has 14 amino acids. Trimming took 3 bases from V and 5 from J, leaving 13 bases between them. From germline, CDR1 is KGHSH and CDR2 LQKENI. CDR3 DNA sequence: TGTGCCAGCTCACCTCGCGGGGTCGGAACTGAAGCTTTCTTT. The encoded protein is CASSPRGVGTEAFF.

V gene TRBV9 combines with J gene TRBJ2-1; possible D gene TRBD1, 5 bases. The V end lost 4 bases, the J end lost 6 bases, and 17 bases lay between the germline ends. Germline V gene sequence: CDR1 SGDLS, CDR2 YYNGEE. The length of the CDR3 is 15 residues. CDR3 protein: CASSPHGAEPNEQFF. The CDR3 DNA sequence: TGTGCCAGCAGCCCCCATGGGGCAGAACCCAATGAGCAGTTCTTC.

The chain couples TRBV2 to TRBJ1-1; possibly TRBD1 for D (5 bases). Germline assignment: CDR1 SNHLY and CDR2 FYNNEI. This CDR3 region has 13 residues. The V end was cut by 7 bases, the J end by 3 bases, with 12 bases between. CDR3 coding DNA: TGTGCCAGCATGGTGGGGCCGCACACTGAAGCTTTCTTT. This sequence encodes CASMVGPHTEAFF.

V and J are TRBV7-9 and TRBJ1-1, with TRBD1 matching 9 bases. Germline trimming cut 5 bases from V and 0 bases from J; bases unmatched to any gene: 7. This CDR3 contains 16 residues. Germline V gives CDR1 SEHNR, CDR2 FQNEAQ (reference sequence). For the CDR3, the DNA is TGTGCCAGCAGCACGACAGGGGGGGAAATGAACACTGAAGCTTTCTTT. Translating gives CASSTTGGEMNTEAFF.

This rearrangement joins TRBV9 to TRBJ1-3, with 8 bases lining up with TRBD1. This CDR3 region has 15 residues. V lost 4 bases and J lost 4; bases outside the gene matches: 7. CDR1 and CDR2 from the germline V gene are SGDLS and YYNGEE. CDR3 bases: TGTGCCAGCAGCCCGGGACAGGTGTTCGGAAACACCATATATTTT. Translated, it gives CASSPGQVFGNTIYF.